This T cell receptor beta chain stems from a study of T cell responses to AZD1222 COVID-19 vaccine. General study results and limits: Spike-specific TCR depth and breadth grew after two AZD1222 doses.

TCRdb's table, derived via immunoSEQ multiplex PCR, lists solely in-frame clones and lacks some. The sample holds roughly 140,000 clones, 70% to 90% seen once. Trimming pared 1 base from V and 3 bases from J, leaving 8 bases between. This CDR3 region has 14 residues. Per germline, CDR1 SGHTA and CDR2 FQGNSA. About this clone: What it recognizes is unknown.

This TCR derives from an adult in good health. This chain joins TRBV7-2 and TRBJ2-3; no clear D. The source was peripheral blood, collected on day 0 of AZD1222 vaccination. CDR3 sequence reads: CASSLGLVTDTQYF. The CDR3 DNA sequence: TGTGCCAGCAGCTTAGGGCTAGTGACAGATACGCAGTATTTT. Full variable domain (missing parts from reference TRBV7-2 and TRBJ2-3): GAGVSQSPSNKVTEKGKDVELRCDPISGHTALYWYRQSLGQGLEFLIYFQGNSAPDKSGLPSDRFSAERTGGSVSTLTIQRTQQEDSAVYLCASSLGLVTDTQYFGPGTRLTVL.